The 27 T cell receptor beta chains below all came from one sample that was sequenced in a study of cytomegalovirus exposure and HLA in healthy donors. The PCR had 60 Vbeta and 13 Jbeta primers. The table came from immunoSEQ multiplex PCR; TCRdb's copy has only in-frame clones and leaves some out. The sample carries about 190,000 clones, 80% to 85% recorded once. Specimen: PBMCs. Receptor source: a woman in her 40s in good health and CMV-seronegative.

In nucleotides, the CDR3 is TGTGCCAGCAGCTTCCAGGGCCCCTACGAGCAGTACTTC. This gives the protein CASSFQGPYEQYF. This chain links TRBV7-2 with TRBJ2-5; possibly TRBD1 for D (5 bases). TRBJ2-7 explains the end of the DNA better; the J call may be wrong. This CDR3 spans 13 amino acids. Germline V CDR1 and CDR2: SGHTA, FQGNSA.

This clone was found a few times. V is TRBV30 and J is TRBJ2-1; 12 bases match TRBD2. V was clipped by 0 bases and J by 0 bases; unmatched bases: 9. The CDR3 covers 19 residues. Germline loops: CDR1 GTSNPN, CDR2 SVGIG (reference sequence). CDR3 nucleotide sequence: TGTGCCTGGAGTGTATTGCTAGCGGGAGGGCCGAACTCCTACAATGAGCAGTTCTTC. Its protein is CAWSVLLAGGPNSYNEQFF.

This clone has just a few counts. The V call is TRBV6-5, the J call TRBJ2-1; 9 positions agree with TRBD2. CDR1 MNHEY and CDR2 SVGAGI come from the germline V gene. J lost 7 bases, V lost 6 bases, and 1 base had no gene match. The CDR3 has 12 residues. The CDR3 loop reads CASRGLANEQFF. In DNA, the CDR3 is TGTGCCAGCAGAGGACTAGCGAATGAGCAGTTCTTC.

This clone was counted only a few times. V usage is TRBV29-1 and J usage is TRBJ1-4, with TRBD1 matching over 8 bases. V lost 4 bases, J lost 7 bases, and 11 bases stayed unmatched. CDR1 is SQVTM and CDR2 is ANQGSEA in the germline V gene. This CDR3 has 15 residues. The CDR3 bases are TGCAGCGTTGCCCGGACAGGGCGTCATAGTGAAAAACTGTTTTTT. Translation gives CSVARTGRHSEKLFF.

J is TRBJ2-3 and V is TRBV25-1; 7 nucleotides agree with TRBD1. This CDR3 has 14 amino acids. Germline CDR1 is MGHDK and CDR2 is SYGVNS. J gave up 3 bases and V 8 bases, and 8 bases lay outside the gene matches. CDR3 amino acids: CASQRDSVTDTQYF. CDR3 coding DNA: TGTGCCAGCCAACGGGACAGTGTTACAGATACGCAGTATTTT.

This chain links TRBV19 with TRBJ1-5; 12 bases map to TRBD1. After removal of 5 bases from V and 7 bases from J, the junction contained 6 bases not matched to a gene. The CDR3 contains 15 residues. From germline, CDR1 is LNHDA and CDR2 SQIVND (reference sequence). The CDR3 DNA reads TGTGCCAGTAGTTCCGGGACAGGGGGCAGCCAGCCCCAGCATTTT. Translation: CASSSGTGGSQPQHF.

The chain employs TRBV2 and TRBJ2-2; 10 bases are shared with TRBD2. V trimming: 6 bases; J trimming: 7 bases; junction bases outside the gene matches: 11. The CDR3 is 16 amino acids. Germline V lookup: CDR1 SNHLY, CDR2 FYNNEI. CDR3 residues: CASRRSGRLVGGELFF. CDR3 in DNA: TGTGCCAGCAGGCGTAGCGGGAGGTTGGTAGGCGGGGAGCTGTTTTTT.

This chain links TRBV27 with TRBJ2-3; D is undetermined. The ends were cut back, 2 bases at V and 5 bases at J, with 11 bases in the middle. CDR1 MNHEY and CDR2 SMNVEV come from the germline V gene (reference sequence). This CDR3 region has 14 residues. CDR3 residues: CASSLGRLGDTQYF. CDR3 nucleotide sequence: TGTGCCAGCAGTTTAGGCCGTCTTGGAGATACGCAGTATTTT.

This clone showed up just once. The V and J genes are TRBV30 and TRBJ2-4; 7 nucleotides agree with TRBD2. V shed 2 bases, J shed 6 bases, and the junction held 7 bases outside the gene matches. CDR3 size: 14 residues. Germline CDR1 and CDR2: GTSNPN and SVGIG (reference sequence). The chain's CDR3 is CAWSPFAGVNIQYF. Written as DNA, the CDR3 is TGTGCCTGGAGTCCCTTTGCGGGAGTAAACATTCAGTACTTC. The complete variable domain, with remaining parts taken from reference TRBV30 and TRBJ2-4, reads SQTIHQWPATLVQPVGSPLSLECTVEGTSNPNLYWYRQAAGRGLQLLFYSVGIGQISSEVPQNLSASRPQDRQFILSSKKLLLSDSGFYLCAWSPFAGVNIQYFGAGTRLSVL.

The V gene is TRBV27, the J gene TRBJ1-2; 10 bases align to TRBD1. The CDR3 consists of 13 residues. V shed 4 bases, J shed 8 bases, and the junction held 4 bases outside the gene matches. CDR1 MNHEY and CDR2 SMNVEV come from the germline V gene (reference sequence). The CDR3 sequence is CASSSDRGQGYTF. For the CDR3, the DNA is TGTGCCAGCAGTTCCGACAGGGGGCAAGGCTACACCTTC.

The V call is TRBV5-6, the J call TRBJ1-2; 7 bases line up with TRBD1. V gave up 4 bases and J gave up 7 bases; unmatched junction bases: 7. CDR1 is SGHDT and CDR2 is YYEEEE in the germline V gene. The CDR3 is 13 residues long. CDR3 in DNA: TGTGCCAGCAGCCTCCCGACAGGGTTTGGCTACACCTTC. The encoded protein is CASSLPTGFGYTF.

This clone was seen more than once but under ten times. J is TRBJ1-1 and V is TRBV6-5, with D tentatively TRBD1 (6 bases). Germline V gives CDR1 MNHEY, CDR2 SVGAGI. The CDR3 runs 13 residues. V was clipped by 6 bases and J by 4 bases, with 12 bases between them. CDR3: CASRLGGPTEAFF. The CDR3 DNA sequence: TGTGCCAGCAGGTTAGGGGGACCCACTGAAGCTTTCTTT.

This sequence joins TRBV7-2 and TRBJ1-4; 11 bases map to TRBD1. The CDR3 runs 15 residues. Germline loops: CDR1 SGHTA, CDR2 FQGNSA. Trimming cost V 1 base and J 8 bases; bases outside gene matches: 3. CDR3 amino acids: CASSLEGQGGEKLFF. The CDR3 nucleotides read TGTGCCAGCAGCTTAGAGGGACAGGGGGGCGAAAAACTGTTTTTT.

Here the CDR3 reads CASSYTRGQGYNEQFF. The DNA of the CDR3 is TGTGCCAGCAGCTACACTAGGGGACAGGGGTACAATGAGCAGTTCTTC. The chain links TRBV6-6 to TRBJ2-1, with 10 bases fitting TRBD1. V trimming: 6 bases; J trimming: 4 bases; junction bases outside the gene matches: 9. Germline lookup yields CDR1 MNHNY and CDR2 SVGAGI (reference sequence). The CDR3 is made up of 16 amino acids.

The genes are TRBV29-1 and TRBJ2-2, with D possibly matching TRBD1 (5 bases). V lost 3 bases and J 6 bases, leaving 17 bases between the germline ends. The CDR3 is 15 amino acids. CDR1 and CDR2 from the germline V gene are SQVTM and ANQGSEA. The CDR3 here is CSVELSTDNAGELFF. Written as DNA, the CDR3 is TGCAGCGTTGAGCTATCGACAGACAACGCCGGGGAGCTGTTTTTT.

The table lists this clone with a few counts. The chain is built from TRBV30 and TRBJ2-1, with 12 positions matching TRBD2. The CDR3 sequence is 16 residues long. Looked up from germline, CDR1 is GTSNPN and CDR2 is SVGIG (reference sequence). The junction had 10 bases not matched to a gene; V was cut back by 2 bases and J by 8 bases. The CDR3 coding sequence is TGTGCCTGGAGTTCCCTCGGACTAGCGGGATTCCATGAGCAGTTCTTC. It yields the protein CAWSSLGLAGFHEQFF.

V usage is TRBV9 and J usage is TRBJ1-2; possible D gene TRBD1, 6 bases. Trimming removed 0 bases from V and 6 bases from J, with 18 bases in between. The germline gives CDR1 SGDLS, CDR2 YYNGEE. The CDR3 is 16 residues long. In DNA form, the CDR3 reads TGTGCCAGCAGCGTAGCTACAAGGGCAGGGGAAAATGGCTACACCTTC. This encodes CASSVATRAGENGYTF.

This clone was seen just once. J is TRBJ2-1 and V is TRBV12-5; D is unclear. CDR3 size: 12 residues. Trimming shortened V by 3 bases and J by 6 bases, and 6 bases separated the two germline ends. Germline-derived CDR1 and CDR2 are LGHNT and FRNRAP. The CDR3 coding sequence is TGTGCTAGTGGTTTAACTGGCAATGAGCAGTTCTTC. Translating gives CASGLTGNEQFF.

In nucleotides, the CDR3 is TGTGCCAGTAGTGTGCCAGGGGGTAACACTGAAGCTTTCTTT. It is translated as CASSVPGGNTEAFF. The chain recombines TRBV19 with TRBJ1-1; 7 bases align to TRBD1. This CDR3 is built from 14 residues. With 5 bases clipped from V and 2 bases from J, the junction kept 5 bases outside the gene matches. Germline V CDR1 and CDR2: LNHDA, SQIVND (reference sequence).

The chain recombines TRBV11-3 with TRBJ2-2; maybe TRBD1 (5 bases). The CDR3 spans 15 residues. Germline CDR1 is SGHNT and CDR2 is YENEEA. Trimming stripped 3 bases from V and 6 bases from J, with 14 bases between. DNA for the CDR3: TGTGCCAGCAGCTTCGCAGGTGGGGCATCCGGGGAGCTGTTTTTT. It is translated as CASSFAGGASGELFF.

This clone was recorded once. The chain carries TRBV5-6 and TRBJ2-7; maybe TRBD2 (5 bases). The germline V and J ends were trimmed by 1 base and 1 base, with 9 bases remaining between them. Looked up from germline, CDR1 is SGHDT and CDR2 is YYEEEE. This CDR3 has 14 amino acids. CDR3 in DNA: TGTGCCAGCAGCTTGAGAGGGTGGTCCTACGAGCAGTACTTC. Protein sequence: CASSLRGWSYEQYF.

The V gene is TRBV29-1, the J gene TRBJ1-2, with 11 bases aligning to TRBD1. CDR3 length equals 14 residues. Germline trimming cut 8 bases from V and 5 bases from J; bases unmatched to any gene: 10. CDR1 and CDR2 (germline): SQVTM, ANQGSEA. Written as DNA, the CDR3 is TGCAGCACCGGACAGGGGGCGACCCCTTATGGCTACACCTTC. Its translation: CSTGQGATPYGYTF.

CDR3 amino acids: CASSLGDGNTGELFF. DNA of the CDR3: TGCGCCAGCAGCTTGGGAGATGGGAACACCGGGGAGCTGTTTTTT. The V gene is TRBV5-1, the J gene TRBJ2-2; D is unresolved. CDR1 and CDR2 (germline): SGHRS, YFSETQ. Trimming shortened V by 0 bases and J by 1 base, and 7 bases separated the two germline ends. The CDR3 runs to 15 residues.

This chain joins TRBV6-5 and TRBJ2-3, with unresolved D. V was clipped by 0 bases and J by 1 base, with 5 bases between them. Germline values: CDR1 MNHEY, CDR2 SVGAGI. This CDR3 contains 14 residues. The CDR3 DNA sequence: TGTGCCAGCAGTTACTCCCAGGGCACAGATACGCAGTATTTT. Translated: CASSYSQGTDTQYF.

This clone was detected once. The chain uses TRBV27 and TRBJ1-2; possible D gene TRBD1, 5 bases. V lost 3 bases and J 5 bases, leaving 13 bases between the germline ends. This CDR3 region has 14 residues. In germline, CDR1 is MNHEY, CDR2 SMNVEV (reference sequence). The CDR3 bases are TGTGCCAGCAGTTTTGGATCGGGGGAGTATGGCTACACCTTC. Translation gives CASSFGSGEYGYTF.

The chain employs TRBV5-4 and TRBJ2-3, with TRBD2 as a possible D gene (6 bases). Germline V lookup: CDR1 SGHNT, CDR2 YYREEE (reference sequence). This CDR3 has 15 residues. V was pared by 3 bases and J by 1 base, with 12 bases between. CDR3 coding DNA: TGTGCCAGCAGCTCCAACGTAGCGGGCACAGATACGCAGTATTTT. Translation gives CASSSNVAGTDTQYF. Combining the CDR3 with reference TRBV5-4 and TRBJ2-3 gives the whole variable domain ETGVTQSPTHLIKTRGQQVTLRCSSQSGHNTVSWYQQALGQGPQFIFQYYREEENGRGNFPPRFSGLQFPNYSSELNVNALELDDSALYLCASSSNVAGTDTQYFGPGTRLTVL.

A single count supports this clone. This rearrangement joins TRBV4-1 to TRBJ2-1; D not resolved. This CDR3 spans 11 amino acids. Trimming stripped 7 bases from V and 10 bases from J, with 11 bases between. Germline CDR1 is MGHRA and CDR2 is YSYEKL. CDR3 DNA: TGCGCCAGCACCACGAGGCAGGAGCAGTTCTTC. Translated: CASTTRQEQFF.